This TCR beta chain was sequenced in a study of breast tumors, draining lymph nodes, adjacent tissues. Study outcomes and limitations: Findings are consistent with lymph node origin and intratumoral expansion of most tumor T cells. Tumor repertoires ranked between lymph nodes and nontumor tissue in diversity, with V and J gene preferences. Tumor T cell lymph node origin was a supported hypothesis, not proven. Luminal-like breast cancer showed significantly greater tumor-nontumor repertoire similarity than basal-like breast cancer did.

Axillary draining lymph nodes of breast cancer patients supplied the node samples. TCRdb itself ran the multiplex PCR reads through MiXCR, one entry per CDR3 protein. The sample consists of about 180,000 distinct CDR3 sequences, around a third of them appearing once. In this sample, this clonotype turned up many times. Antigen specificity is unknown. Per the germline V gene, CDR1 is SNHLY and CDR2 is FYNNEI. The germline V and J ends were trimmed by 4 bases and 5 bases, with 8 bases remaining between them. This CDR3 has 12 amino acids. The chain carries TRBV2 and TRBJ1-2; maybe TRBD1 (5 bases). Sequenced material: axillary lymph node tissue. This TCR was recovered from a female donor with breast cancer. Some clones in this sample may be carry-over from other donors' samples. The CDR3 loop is CASSGRDYGYTF. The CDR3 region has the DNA TGTGCCAGCAGTGGCAGGGATTATGGCTACACCTTC.